The 17 T cell receptor beta chains reported below all come from one sample, sequenced in a study of blood T cells in healthy people across ages. Together with a sample-barcoded 5' primer, a J-beta primer mix was included in a second PCR lasting about 7 to 11 cycles. TCRdb re-called the 5' RACE reads through MiXCR, storing one row per CDR3 protein. The table lists about 830,000 distinct CDR3 sequences, 55% to 65% of them singletons, with around a quarter in the top ten. Material: blood. These receptors all stem from a man aged 25-45 years in good health.

The rearrangement joins TRBV9 to TRBJ2-4, with unresolved D. V lost 0 bases to trimming and J lost 6 bases, with 10 bases between them. The CDR3 extends over 14 amino acids. Germline lookup yields CDR1 SGDLS and CDR2 YYNGEE. CDR3 nucleotide sequence: TGTGCCAGCAGCGTAGACGGTACCGTAAACATTCAGTACTTC. Translation: CASSVDGTVNIQYF.

Worth noting for this clonotype: The junction departs from the called germline gene at one end, perhaps through a read error. The rearrangement joins TRBV29-1 to TRBJ2-1; 11 bases align to TRBD2. The CDR3 length is 13 residues. Germline V gene lookup returns CDR1 SQVTM and CDR2 ANQGSEA. Here the CDR3 reads CSAGTSGPNEQFF. CDR3 bases: TGCAGCGCGGGGACTAGCGGACCCAATGAGCAGTTCTTT.

The chain uses TRBV15 and TRBJ1-4; no clear D gene. This CDR3 has 16 amino acids. Germline V gives CDR1 LNHNV, CDR2 YYDKDF (reference sequence). The V end lost 1 base, the J end lost 7 bases, and 16 bases lay between the germline ends. This CDR3 is CATSRALIAGGEKLFF. The DNA for the CDR3 is TGTGCCACCAGCAGAGCGCTCATAGCGGGAGGTGAAAAACTGTTTTTT.

The chain has TRBV19 and TRBJ2-1, with 12 bases that match TRBD2. This CDR3 contains 16 residues. V trimming: 3 bases; J trimming: 4 bases; junction bases outside the gene matches: 4. Germline V gene lookup returns CDR1 LNHDA and CDR2 SQIVND (reference sequence). CDR3 loop: CASSMQLAGGYNEQFF. As DNA, the CDR3 is TGTGCCAGTAGTATGCAACTAGCGGGGGGTTACAATGAGCAGTTCTTC.

The rearrangement links TRBV28 to TRBJ2-7, with a tentative D call TRBD1 (6 bases). The CDR3 length is 11 residues. The germline V and J ends were trimmed by 11 bases and 3 bases, with 11 bases remaining between them. From germline, CDR1 is MDHEN and CDR2 SYDVKM. The CDR3 DNA follows: TGTGCCTCAGGGGACCACTACGAGCAGTACTTC. Translating it yields CASGDHYEQYF.

This clonotype has more than one count but fewer than ten. This chain connects TRBV7-9 to TRBJ1-6; D uncertain. Germline CDR1 SEHNR, CDR2 FQNEAQ (reference sequence). This CDR3 region has 14 residues. Trimming left V 5 bases short and J 7 bases short, with 12 bases between. The CDR3 nucleotides are TGTGCCAGCAGCCCCAGTGCCCCAAATTCACCCCTCCACTTT. Amino acid sequence: CASSPSAPNSPLHF.

This clonotype turned up a few times. This chain uses TRBV20-1 with TRBJ2-1; 7 positions agree with TRBD2. The CDR3 is 15 residues long. Germline lookup yields CDR1 DFQATT and CDR2 SNEGSKA (reference sequence). With 4 bases clipped from V and 8 bases from J, the junction kept 14 bases outside the gene matches. The CDR3 DNA is TGCAGTGCTATATCTAGCGGTCGGTTTCCCGATGAGCAGTTCTTC. This gives the protein CSAISSGRFPDEQFF.

Only a few counts were recorded for this clonotype. CDR3 DNA sequence: TGTGCCAGCAGTGCCGCTAGCGGGGCTTCTGAGGGCGAGCAGTACTTC. Its protein is CASSAASGASEGEQYF. The V and J genes are TRBV2 and TRBJ2-7, with TRBD2 matching over 9 bases. Germline trimming cut 4 bases from V and 6 bases from J; bases unmatched to any gene: 13. The germline V gene encodes CDR1 SNHLY and CDR2 FYNNEI. The CDR3 is 16 residues long.

CDR3 bases: TGTGCCAGCAGTCTTACATACCAGGGGCGGGAGCAGTACTTC. Encoded protein: CASSLTYQGREQYF. The rearrangement joins TRBV5-6 to TRBJ2-7, with a possible D match to TRBD1 (6 bases). CDR3 size: 14 residues. Germline-derived CDR1 and CDR2 are SGHDT and YYEEEE. The V end lost 5 bases, the J end lost 7 bases, and 19 bases lay between the germline ends. The entire variable domain, with the rest obtained from reference TRBV5-6 and TRBJ2-7, is as follows: DAGVTQSPTHLIKTRGQQVTLRCSPKSGHDTVSWYQQALGQGPQFIFQYYEEEERQRGNFPDRFSGHQFPNYSSELNVNALLLGDSALYLCASSLTYQGREQYFGPGTRLTVT.

V gene TRBV13 combines with J gene TRBJ1-6, with a weak D call TRBD1 (5 bases). CDR3 length: 14 amino acids. From germline, CDR1 is PRHDT and CDR2 FYEKMQ (reference sequence). The ends were cut back, 6 bases at V and 4 bases at J, with 10 bases in the middle. CDR3 amino acids: CASRNGAYNSPLHF. The CDR3 bases are TGTGCCAGCAGGAACGGGGCTTATAATTCACCCCTCCACTTT.

CDR3 sequence reads: CASSLLGQGNEQFF. DNA of the CDR3: TGTGCCAGCAGTCTCCTCGGACAGGGCAATGAGCAGTTCTTC. The chain recombines TRBV27 with TRBJ2-1, with 8 bases matching TRBD1. V lost 5 bases and J lost 6; bases outside the gene matches: 6. The CDR3 is made up of 14 amino acids. Germline V lookup: CDR1 MNHEY, CDR2 SMNVEV (reference sequence).

Ten or more counts support this clonotype. The chain couples TRBV13 to TRBJ2-3, with D hard to call. V gave up 0 bases and J gave up 11 bases, with 6 bases separating them. CDR1 and CDR2 from the germline V gene are PRHDT and FYEKMQ (reference sequence). This CDR3 spans 11 amino acids. The CDR3 spells CASSLGNMQYF. The CDR3 DNA reads as TGTGCCAGCAGCTTAGGCAATATGCAGTATTTT.

V gene TRBV9 combines with J gene TRBJ2-3; no clear D gene. The CDR3 runs to 14 residues. Germline CDR1 and CDR2: SGDLS and YYNGEE. The germline V and J ends were trimmed by 2 bases and 2 bases, with 9 bases remaining between them. Here the CDR3 DNA reads TGTGCCAGCAGCGTTAGGCCTATCACAGATACGCAGTATTTT. This codes for CASSVRPITDTQYF. Supplemented by reference TRBV9 and TRBJ2-3, the full variable domain reads DSGVTQTPKHLITATGQRVTLRCSPRSGDLSVYWYQQSLDQGLQFLIQYYNGEERAKGNILERFSAQQFPDLHSELNLSSLELGDSALYFCASSVRPITDTQYFGPGTRLTVL.

The chain recombines TRBV25-1 with TRBJ1-6, with TRBD1 matching over 8 bases. V dropped 8 bases and J dropped 7; count of bases not matched to a gene: 10. CDR1 MGHDK and CDR2 SYGVNS come from the germline V gene. This CDR3 is built from 15 residues. Written as DNA, the CDR3 is TGTGCCAGCGGGGGGGGCACAGGGGGAAATTCACCCCTCCACTTT. Its protein product is CASGGGTGGNSPLHF.

This clonotype showed up many times. The chain recombines TRBV29-1 with TRBJ2-5; D is possibly TRBD2 (6 bases). Trimming left V 3 bases short and J 4 bases short, with 12 bases between. The CDR3 runs 13 residues. CDR1 and CDR2 from the germline V gene are SQVTM and ANQGSEA. CDR3 bases: TGCAGCGTTGACCCAGGGAGGTCAGAGACCCAGTACTTC. Its protein product is CSVDPGRSETQYF.

This clonotype was seen many times. This chain joins TRBV11-2 and TRBJ2-5, with TRBD1 matching over 7 bases. Trimming at V came to 3 bases and at J to 7 bases, leaving 5 bases not matched to a gene. Germline V CDR1 and CDR2: SGHAT, FQNNGV. The CDR3 consists of 13 residues. In DNA form, the CDR3 reads TGTGCCAGCAGCTTCACAGGGGCGAGGACCCAGTACTTC. It yields the protein CASSFTGARTQYF. Full variable domain (remainder filled in from reference TRBV11-2 and TRBJ2-5): EAGVAQSPRYKIIEKRQSVAFWCNPISGHATLYWYQQILGQGPKLLIQFQNNGVVDDSQLPKDRFSAERLKGVDSTLKIQPAKLEDSAVYLCASSFTGARTQYFGPGTRLLVL.

The chain couples TRBV27 to TRBJ2-2; 9 bases map to TRBD1. The CDR3 loop spans 19 amino acids. J lost 0 bases, V lost 6 bases, and 14 bases had no gene match. Germline values: CDR1 MNHEY, CDR2 SMNVEV (reference sequence). The CDR3 spells CASRQTGTGLEPNTGELFF. DNA for the CDR3: TGTGCCAGCAGACAGACCGGGACAGGGCTTGAACCGAACACCGGGGAGCTGTTTTTT.